This T cell receptor (beta chain) derives from a study of monozygotic twins with inflammatory bowel disease. Study-level points and caveats: TCRbeta inverse Simpson diversity was decreased in IBD patients versus healthy co-twins. No repertoire similarity difference was seen between concordant and discordant twins; power was possibly limited.

In germline, CDR1 is SGHRS, CDR2 YFSETQ. CDR3 length equals 14 residues. About this clonotype: Its antigen is not identified.

Per TCR library, approximately 3,800 ng of total RNA was used. With the 5' RACE reads reprocessed, TCRdb shows one record per CDR3 protein and no DNA. This sample's table has over 110,000 distinct CDR3 sequences. The chain joins TRBV5-1 to TRBJ2-6. The material sequenced was blood. The source of this sequence is a human donor with ulcerative colitis or Crohn's disease, or a healthy co-twin of an affected twin (not recorded which). The CDR3 sequence is CASSLATGANVLTF.